This is a list of T cell receptor beta chains from one sample in a study of blood T cell repertoires in COVID-19. Libraries were prepared by immunoSEQ multiplex PCR; TCRdb keeps only in-frame clonotypes and omits some of them. The data show around 210,000 clones, with less than 85% seen just once and 4.5% to 7% held by the top ten. Sequencing was done on a sample of peripheral blood. These receptor sequences come from a woman between 65 and 79 years old with acute or convalescent COVID-19. The CDR3 runs from the conserved cysteine through the conserved F or W. D genes are given only for firm matches. The listing skips clone size in some rows; elsewhere it reads once, few, many or a size class.

v_gene,abundance,len,j_gene,d_gene,CDR3nt,CDR3aa
TRBV5-1,many,13,TRBJ2-2,NA,TGCGCCAGCAGCTCGACGACTCCGGGGGAGCTGTTTTTT,CASSSTTPGELFF
TRBV5-1,NA,16,TRBJ2-2,TRBD1,TGCGCCAGCAGCGCCCGACAGGGGGCGAACACCGGGGAGCTGTTTTTT,CASSARQGANTGELFF
TRBV4-2,NA,16,TRBJ2-1,TRBD2,TGTGCCAGCAGCCAAGATGGGGCTAGCGGGAGAGGCGAGCAGTTCTTC,CASSQDGASGRGEQFF
TRBV2,NA,14,TRBJ2-5,TRBD2,TGTGCCAGCAGTGAAAATCTAGCGGGAGAGACCCAGTACTTC,CASSENLAGETQYF
TRBV28,NA,18,TRBJ2-4,TRBD2,TGTGCCAGCAGGCGTACCGGGACTAGCGGGGTAGCCAAAAACATTCAGTACTTC,CASRRTGTSGVAKNIQYF
TRBV20-1,many,13,TRBJ1-1,NA,TGCAGTGCTAGTGCAGGGGAAGTCCTTGAAGCTTTCTTT,CSASAGEVLEAFF
TRBV5-1,NA,13,TRBJ1-2,TRBD1,TGCGCCAGCAGCCCGGACAGGGAGTATGGCTACACCTTC,CASSPDREYGYTF
TRBV5-1,NA,15,TRBJ2-1,NA,TGCGCCAGCAGCTTGGATAGCGCCCGGGTGGATGAGCAGTTCTTC,CASSLDSARVDEQFF
TRBV5-5,NA,17,TRBJ2-3,TRBD1,TGTGCCAGCAGCTATGGGCAGGGGGCGGAGGTCGCAGATACGCAGTATTTT,CASSYGQGAEVADTQYF
TRBV2,NA,15,TRBJ1-5,NA,TGTGCCAGCAGGGGAAGACAGCAGTTGGGTCAGCCCCAGCATTTT,CASRGRQQLGQPQHF
TRBV2,few,17,TRBJ2-6,TRBD1,TGTGCCAGCACTAGGACAGGGGCAAGCTCTGGGGCCAACGTCCTGACTTTC,CASTRTGASSGANVLTF
TRBV21-1,NA,14,TRBJ2-7,NA,TGTGCCAGCAGCAAAGCTCTAGCTTCCGACGAGCAGTACTTC,CASSKALASDEQYF
TRBV30,NA,14,TRBJ2-1,TRBD2,TGTGCCTGGAGTGCCGGGACTACGAGGAATGAGCAGTTCTTC,CAWSAGTTRNEQFF
TRBV3-1/TRBV3-2,NA,11,TRBJ2-1,NA,TGTGCCAGCAGCCAAGGGAGGAGCGCGTTCTTC,CASSQGRSAFF
TRBV6-5,NA,13,TRBJ1-5,NA,TGTGCCAGCAGTAGCCGCGGGGGTCAGCCCCAGCATTTT,CASSSRGGQPQHF
TRBV2,NA,15,TRBJ2-1,TRBD2,TGTGCCAGCACTCTTCAGACTAGCGGGAACGATGAGCAGTTCTTC,CASTLQTSGNDEQFF
TRBV19,NA,16,TRBJ1-1,NA,TGTGCCAGTAGTATAGGCAGCAGGTTGGGGAACACTGAAGCTTTCTTT,CASSIGSRLGNTEAFF
TRBV29-1,few,14,TRBJ2-2,TRBD2,TGCAGCGTTGAAAAGCGCGGGAGGTCCGGGGAGCTGTTTTTT,CSVEKRGRSGELFF
TRBV5-1,NA,16,TRBJ2-7,NA,TGCGCCAGCAGCTTGGAGGGAGGGGGAGCCTACGAGCAGCAGTACTTC,CASSLEGGGAYEQQYF
TRBV19,NA,17,TRBJ2-6,NA,TGTGCCAGTAGGGATGGACAGCTCTCTGCTGGGGCCAACGTCCTGACTTTC,CASRDGQLSAGANVLTF
TRBV5-1,NA,15,TRBJ2-1,NA,TGCGCCAGCAGCCAGTTGCGGGGTTCCTACAATGAGCAGTTCTTC,CASSQLRGSYNEQFF
TRBV7-3,once,13,TRBJ1-1,NA,TGTGCCAGCAGCATTAACGGGAACACTGAAGCTTTCTTT,CASSINGNTEAFF
TRBV5-1,NA,14,TRBJ2-7,TRBD2,TGCGCCAGCAGCTCCTCCCGGGACTACTACGAGCAGTACTTC,CASSSSRDYYEQYF
TRBV6-1,NA,15,TRBJ2-7,TRBD1,TGTGCCAGCAGTGAAGGGGACAGGGGACCCTACGAGCAGTACTTC,CASSEGDRGPYEQYF
TRBV21-1,NA,15,TRBJ1-3,NA,TGTGCCAGCAGCAAAGAGGCGGGGGCGGCGTACACCATATATTTT,CASSKEAGAAYTIYF
TRBV5-1,NA,15,TRBJ2-5,TRBD1,TGCGCCAGCAGCTTGCGGACAGGGGGACAAGAGACCCAGTACTTC,CASSLRTGGQETQYF
TRBV18,NA,15,TRBJ2-5,TRBD1,TGTGCCAGCTCACCAGGGACAGGGGGGCAAGAGACCCAGTACTTC,CASSPGTGGQETQYF
TRBV19,few,17,TRBJ1-2,TRBD1,TGTGCCAGTAGTATCCCCGGACAGGCGATTACTAACTATGGCTACACCTTC,CASSIPGQAITNYGYTF
TRBV19,NA,15,TRBJ1-2,TRBD1,TGTGCCAGTAGTCTACCGGTCGAGAACAGGGGTGGCTACACCTTC,CASSLPVENRGGYTF
TRBV24-1,NA,15,TRBJ2-2,NA,TGTGCCACCAGTCCGGGGGGCTTGAACACCGGGGAGCTGTTTTTT,CATSPGGLNTGELFF
TRBV5-1,NA,15,TRBJ1-1,TRBD1,TGCGCCAGCAGCTCTGGTGGACAGGGGGCAAGTGAAGCTTTCTTT,CASSSGGQGASEAFF
TRBV3-1/TRBV3-2,NA,15,TRBJ2-2,TRBD2,TGTGCCAGCAGCCAAGGAGCGGGAGGGCCCGGGGAGCTGTTTTTT,CASSQGAGGPGELFF
TRBV7-9,few,16,TRBJ2-3,TRBD2,TGTGCCAGCAGCTCGACTAGCGGGGTGAGCACAGATACGCAGTATTTT,CASSSTSGVSTDTQYF
TRBV9,NA,19,TRBJ2-3,TRBD2,TGTGCCAGCAGCCCCGCGGGAGCACCGACTAGCGGGAGATCGGATACGCAGTATTTT,CASSPAGAPTSGRSDTQYF
TRBV3-1/TRBV3-2,NA,16,TRBJ2-2,NA,TGTGCCAGCAGCCAAGTGACGGGAACGAGCACCGGGGAGCTGTTTTTT,CASSQVTGTSTGELFF
TRBV28,NA,18,TRBJ2-7,TRBD1,TGTGCCAGCAGTTCTTTGTGGGCCCAGGGGGCATCTTCCTACGAGCAGTACTTC,CASSSLWAQGASSYEQYF
TRBV19,NA,17,TRBJ2-2,TRBD2,TGTGCCAGCGGTAGTCGGATAGCGGGAGGAGGAACCGGGGAGCTGTTTTTT,CASGSRIAGGGTGELFF
TRBV3-1/TRBV3-2,few,15,TRBJ1-6,NA,TGTGCCAGCAGCCAGGGAGATGGAGGAGGATCACCCCTCCACTTT,CASSQGDGGGSPLHF
TRBV2,many,15,TRBJ1-5,TRBD1,TGTGCCACCCAGGGGGACAGGGGGACCAATCAGCCCCAGCATTTT,CATQGDRGTNQPQHF
TRBV28,NA,14,TRBJ1-3,NA,TGTGCCAGCAGATGGGCCTCCCCTGGAAACACCATATATTTT,CASRWASPGNTIYF
TRBV3-1/TRBV3-2,NA,16,TRBJ2-3,TRBD1,TGTGCCAGCAGCCACGGGGACAGGGCCCGCACAGATACGCAGTATTTT,CASSHGDRARTDTQYF
TRBV5-1,NA,15,TRBJ1-2,NA,TGCGCCAGCAGCTTGGACGTACGGCGGGAGGATGGCTACACCTTC,CASSLDVRREDGYTF
TRBV12-3/TRBV12-4,NA,13,TRBJ2-5,NA,TGTGCCAGCAGTCCAACAGGGAAAGAGACCCAGTACTTC,CASSPTGKETQYF
TRBV10-3,NA,13,TRBJ2-1,NA,TGTGCCATCAGTGAATTCAGGCCTACTGAGCAGTTCTTC,CAISEFRPTEQFF
TRBV14,NA,16,TRBJ2-5,TRBD2,TGTGCCAGCAGCCAACCAACGACTAGCGGCCAAGAGACCCAGTACTTC,CASSQPTTSGQETQYF
TRBV29-1,NA,11,TRBJ1-2,NA,TGCAGCGTTGAGGGCCCTCAGGGCTACACCTTC,CSVEGPQGYTF
TRBV4-2,NA,16,TRBJ1-5,NA,TGTGCCAGCAGCCAAGAAGGGGGGGGCGCGGATCAGCCCCAGCATTTT,CASSQEGGGADQPQHF
TRBV7-8,NA,14,TRBJ1-2,TRBD1,TGTGCCAGCAGCCCCCGGGACAGGTTATATGGCTACACCTTC,CASSPRDRLYGYTF
TRBV5-1,NA,15,TRBJ1-1,TRBD1,TGCGCCAGCAGCTTGGAGGGGGCGCGGTACACTGAAGCTTTCTTT,CASSLEGARYTEAFF
TRBV10-3,NA,16,TRBJ2-7,NA,TGTGCCATCAGTGACCTCCTGGGCCGAACCTCCTACGAGCAGTACTTC,CAISDLLGRTSYEQYF
TRBV13,NA,21,TRBJ2-7,TRBD1,TGTGCCAGCAGATCCCAGAAGCCTCCGGGACAGGGTAGGAAGACGGGCTACGAGCAGTACTTC,CASRSQKPPGQGRKTGYEQYF